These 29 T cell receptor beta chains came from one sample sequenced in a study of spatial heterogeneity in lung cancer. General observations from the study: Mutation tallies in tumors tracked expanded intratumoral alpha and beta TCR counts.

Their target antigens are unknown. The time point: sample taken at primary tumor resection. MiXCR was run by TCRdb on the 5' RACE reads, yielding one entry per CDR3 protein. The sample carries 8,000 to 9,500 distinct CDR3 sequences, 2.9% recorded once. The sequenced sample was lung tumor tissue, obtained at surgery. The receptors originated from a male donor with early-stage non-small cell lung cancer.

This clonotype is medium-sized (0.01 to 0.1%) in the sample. The CDR3 nucleotides read TGTGCCAGCAGTTTATCCCTCCCCTACAGGTGGGGCCCCGAGTCTGACACCGGGGAGCTGTTTTTT. Translated, it gives CASSLSLPYRWGPESDTGELFF. The chain has TRBV27 and TRBJ2-2; a weak D match, TRBD1 (5 bases). The CDR3 loop spans 22 amino acids. Trimming pared 0 bases from V and 3 bases from J, leaving 29 bases between. Germline V lookup: CDR1 MNHEY, CDR2 SMNVEV (reference sequence).

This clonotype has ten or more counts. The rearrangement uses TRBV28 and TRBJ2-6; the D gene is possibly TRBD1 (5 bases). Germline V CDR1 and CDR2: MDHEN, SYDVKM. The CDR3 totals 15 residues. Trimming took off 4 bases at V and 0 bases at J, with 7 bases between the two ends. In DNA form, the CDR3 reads TGTGCCAGCAGTTCGACAGACTCTGGGGCCAACGTCCTGACTTTC. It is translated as CASSSTDSGANVLTF.

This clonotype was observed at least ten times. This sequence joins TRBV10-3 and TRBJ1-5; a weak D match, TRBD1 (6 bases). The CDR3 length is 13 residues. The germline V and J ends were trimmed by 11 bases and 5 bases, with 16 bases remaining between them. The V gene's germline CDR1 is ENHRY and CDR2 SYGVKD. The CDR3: CACGGGHDQPQHF. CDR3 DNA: TGTGCCTGCGGCGGGGGGCACGATCAGCCCCAGCATTTT.

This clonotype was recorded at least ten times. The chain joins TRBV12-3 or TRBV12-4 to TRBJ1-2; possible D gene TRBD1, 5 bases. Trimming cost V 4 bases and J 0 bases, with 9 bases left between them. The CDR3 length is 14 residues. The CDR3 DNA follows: TGTGCCAGCAGTTCTGGACAATCTAACTATGGCTACACCTTC. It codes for CASSSGQSNYGYTF.

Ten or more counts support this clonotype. DNA for the CDR3: TGCGCCAGCAGCTTTAGTGGCAGGGGCACAGATACGCAGTATTTT. This encodes CASSFSGRGTDTQYF. V is TRBV5-1 and J is TRBJ2-3; D might be TRBD1 (5 bases). The CDR3 runs 15 residues. Deletions cut 2 bases from V and 1 base from J, with 11 bases between. Germline values: CDR1 SGHRS, CDR2 YFSETQ. The full variable domain, with the rest looked up from reference TRBV5-1 and TRBJ2-3, is KAGVTQTPRYLIKTRGQQVTLSCSPISGHRSVSWYQQTPGQGLQFLFEYFSETQRNKGNFPGRFSGRQFSNSRSEMNVSTLELGDSALYLCASSFSGRGTDTQYFGPGTRLTVL.

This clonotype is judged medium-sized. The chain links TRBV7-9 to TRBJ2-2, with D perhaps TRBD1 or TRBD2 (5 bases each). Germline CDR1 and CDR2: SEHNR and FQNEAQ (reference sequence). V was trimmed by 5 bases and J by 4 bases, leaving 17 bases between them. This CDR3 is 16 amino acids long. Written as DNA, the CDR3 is TGTGCCAGCAGCCCTCGCAAGGGACCCCCCACCGGGGAGCTGTTTTTT. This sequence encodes CASSPRKGPPTGELFF. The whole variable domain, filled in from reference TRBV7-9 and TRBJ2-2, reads DTGVSQNPRHKITKRGQNVTFRCDPISEHNRLYWYRQTLGQGPEFLTYFQNEAQLEKSRLLSDRFSAERPKGSFSTLEIQRTEQGDSAMYLCASSPRKGPPTGELFFGEGSRLTVL.

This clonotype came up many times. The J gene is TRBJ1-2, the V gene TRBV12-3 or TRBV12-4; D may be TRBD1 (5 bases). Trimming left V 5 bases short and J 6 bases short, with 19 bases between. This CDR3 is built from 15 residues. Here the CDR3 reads CASSRGTLLSHGYTF. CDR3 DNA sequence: TGTGCCAGCAGTCGTGGGACTCTCCTAAGTCATGGCTACACCTTC.

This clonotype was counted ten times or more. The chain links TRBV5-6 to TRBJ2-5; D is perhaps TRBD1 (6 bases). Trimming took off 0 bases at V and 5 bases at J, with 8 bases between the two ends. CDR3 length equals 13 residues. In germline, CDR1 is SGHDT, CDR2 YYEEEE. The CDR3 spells CASSLAGAETQYF. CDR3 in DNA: TGTGCCAGCAGCTTGGCAGGGGCGGAGACCCAGTACTTC.

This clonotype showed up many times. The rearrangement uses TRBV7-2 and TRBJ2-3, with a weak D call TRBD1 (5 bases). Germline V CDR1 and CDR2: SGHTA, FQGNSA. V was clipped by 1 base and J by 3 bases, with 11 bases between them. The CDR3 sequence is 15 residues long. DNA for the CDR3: TGTGCCAGCAGCTTAGTATCAGGGTTTACAGATACGCAGTATTTT. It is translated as CASSLVSGFTDTQYF.

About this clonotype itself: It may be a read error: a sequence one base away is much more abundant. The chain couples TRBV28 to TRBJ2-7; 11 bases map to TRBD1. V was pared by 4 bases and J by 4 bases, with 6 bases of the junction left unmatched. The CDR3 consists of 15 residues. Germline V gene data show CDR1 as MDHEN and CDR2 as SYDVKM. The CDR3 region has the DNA TGTGCCAGCAGTTCATTGGACAGGGGGCGGTACGAGCAGTACTTC. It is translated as CASSSLDRGRYEQYF.

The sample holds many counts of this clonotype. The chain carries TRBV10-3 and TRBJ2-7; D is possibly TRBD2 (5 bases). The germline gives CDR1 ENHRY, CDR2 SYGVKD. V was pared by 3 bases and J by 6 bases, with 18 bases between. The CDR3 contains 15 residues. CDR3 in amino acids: CAISDAARGFGEQYF. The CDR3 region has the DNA TGTGCCATCAGTGATGCGGCTAGAGGGTTTGGCGAGCAGTACTTC.

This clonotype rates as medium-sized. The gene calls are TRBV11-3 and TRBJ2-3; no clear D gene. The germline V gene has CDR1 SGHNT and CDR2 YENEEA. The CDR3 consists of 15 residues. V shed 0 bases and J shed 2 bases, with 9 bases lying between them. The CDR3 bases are TGTGCCAGCAGCTTAGAACGGTCCAACACAGATACGCAGTATTTT. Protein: CASSLERSNTDTQYF.

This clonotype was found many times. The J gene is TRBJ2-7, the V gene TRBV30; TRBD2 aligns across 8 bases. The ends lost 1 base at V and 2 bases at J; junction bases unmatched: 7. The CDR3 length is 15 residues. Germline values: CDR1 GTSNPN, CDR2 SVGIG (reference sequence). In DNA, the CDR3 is TGTGCCTGGAGTGCAACGGGGGGGGGCGCCTACGAGCAGTACTTC. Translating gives CAWSATGGGAYEQYF. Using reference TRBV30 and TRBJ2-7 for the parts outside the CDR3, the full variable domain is SQTIHQWPATLVQPVGSPLSLECTVEGTSNPNLYWYRQAAGRGLQLLFYSVGIGQISSEVPQNLSASRPQDRQFILSSKKLLLSDSGFYLCAWSATGGGAYEQYFGPGTRLTVT.

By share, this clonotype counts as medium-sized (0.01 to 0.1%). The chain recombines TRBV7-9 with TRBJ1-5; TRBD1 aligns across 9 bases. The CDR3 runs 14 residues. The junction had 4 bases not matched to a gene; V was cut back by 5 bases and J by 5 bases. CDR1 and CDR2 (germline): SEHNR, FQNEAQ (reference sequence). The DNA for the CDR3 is TGTGCCAGCAGCCCCGGGACAGGGCATCAGCCCCAGCATTTT. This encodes CASSPGTGHQPQHF.

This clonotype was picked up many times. Here the CDR3 DNA reads TGCAGCGTTCAACGGGACAGCAATCAGCCCCAGCATTTT. Translating it yields CSVQRDSNQPQHF. The rearrangement joins TRBV29-1 to TRBJ1-5, with D perhaps TRBD1 (5 bases). The CDR3 contains 13 residues. The V end lost 5 bases, the J end lost 1 base, and 9 bases lay between the germline ends. Germline values: CDR1 SQVTM, CDR2 ANQGSEA.

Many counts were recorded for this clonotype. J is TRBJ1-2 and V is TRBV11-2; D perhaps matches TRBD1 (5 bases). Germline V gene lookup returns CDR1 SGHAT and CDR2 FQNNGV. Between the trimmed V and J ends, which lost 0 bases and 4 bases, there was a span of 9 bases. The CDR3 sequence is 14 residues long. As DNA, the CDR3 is TGTGCCAGCAGCTTAGATGGCCAGGGCTATGGCTACACCTTC. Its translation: CASSLDGQGYGYTF.

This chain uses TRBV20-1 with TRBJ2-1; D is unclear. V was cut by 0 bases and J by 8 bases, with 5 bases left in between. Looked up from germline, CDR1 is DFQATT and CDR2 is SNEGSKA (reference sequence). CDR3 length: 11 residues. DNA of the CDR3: TGCAGTGCTAGAGATCGCCATGAGCAGTTCTTC. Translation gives CSARDRHEQFF.

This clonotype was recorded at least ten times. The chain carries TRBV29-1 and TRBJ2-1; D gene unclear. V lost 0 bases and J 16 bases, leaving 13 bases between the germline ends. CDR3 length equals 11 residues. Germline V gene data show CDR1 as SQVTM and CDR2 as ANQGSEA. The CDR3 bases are TGCAGCGTTGAAGATCATATAGGGCCATTCTTC. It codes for CSVEDHIGPFF.

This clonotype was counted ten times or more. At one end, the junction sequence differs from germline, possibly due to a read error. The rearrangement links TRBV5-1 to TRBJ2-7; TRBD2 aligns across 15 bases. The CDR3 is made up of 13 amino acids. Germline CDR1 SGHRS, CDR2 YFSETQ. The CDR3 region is CASSTGLAGGLNF. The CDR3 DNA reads TGCGCCAGCAGCACCGGACTAGCGGGGGGGCTCAACTTC.

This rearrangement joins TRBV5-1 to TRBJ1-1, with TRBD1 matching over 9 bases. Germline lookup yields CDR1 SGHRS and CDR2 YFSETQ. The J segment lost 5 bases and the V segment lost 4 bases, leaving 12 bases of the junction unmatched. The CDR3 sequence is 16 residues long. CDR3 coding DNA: TGCGCCAGCAGCCTGGACACGACAGGGGGGAGGACTGAAGCTTTCTTT. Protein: CASSLDTTGGRTEAFF.

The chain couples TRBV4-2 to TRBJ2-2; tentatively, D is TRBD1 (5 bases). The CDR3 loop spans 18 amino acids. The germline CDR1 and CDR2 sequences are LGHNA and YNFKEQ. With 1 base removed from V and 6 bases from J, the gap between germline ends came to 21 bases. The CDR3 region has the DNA TGTGCCAGCAGCCAAGGGACAATTCATGGCCCCCACGCCGGGGAGCTGTTTTTT. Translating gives CASSQGTIHGPHAGELFF.

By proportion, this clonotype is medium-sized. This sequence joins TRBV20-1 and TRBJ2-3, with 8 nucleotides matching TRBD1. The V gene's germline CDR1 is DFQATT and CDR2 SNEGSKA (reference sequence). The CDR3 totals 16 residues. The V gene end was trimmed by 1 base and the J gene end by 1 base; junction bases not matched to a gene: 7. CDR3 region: CSARAPTGVGTDTQYF. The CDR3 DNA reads TGCAGTGCTAGAGCCCCGACAGGGGTAGGCACAGATACGCAGTATTTT.

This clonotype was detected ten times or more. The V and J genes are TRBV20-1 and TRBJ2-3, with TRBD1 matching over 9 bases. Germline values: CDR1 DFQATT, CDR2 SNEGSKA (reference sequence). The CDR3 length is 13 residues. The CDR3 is CSAGQGRVDTQYF. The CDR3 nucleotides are TGCAGCGCCGGACAGGGGAGGGTAGATACGCAGTATTTT.

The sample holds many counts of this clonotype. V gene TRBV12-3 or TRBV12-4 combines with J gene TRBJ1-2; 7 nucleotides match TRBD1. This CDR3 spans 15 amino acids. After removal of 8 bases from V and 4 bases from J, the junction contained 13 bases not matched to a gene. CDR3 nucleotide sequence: TGTGCCAGCGCCACAGGGACAGCAAGAGTCTATGGCTACACCTTC. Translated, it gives CASATGTARVYGYTF.

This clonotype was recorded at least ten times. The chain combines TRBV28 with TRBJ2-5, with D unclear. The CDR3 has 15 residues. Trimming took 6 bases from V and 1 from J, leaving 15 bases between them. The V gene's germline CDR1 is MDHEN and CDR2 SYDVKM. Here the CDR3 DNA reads TGTGCCAGCAGCTCAACCCCGGCTCTCCAAGAGACCCAGTACTTC. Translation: CASSSTPALQETQYF.

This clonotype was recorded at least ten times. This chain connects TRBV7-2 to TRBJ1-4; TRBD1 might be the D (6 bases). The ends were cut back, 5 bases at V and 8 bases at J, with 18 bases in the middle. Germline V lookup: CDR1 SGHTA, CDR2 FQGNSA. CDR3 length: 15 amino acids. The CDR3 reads CASSPRGRGWEKLFF. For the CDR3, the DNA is TGTGCCAGCAGCCCCCGCGGCAGGGGCTGGGAAAAACTGTTTTTT.

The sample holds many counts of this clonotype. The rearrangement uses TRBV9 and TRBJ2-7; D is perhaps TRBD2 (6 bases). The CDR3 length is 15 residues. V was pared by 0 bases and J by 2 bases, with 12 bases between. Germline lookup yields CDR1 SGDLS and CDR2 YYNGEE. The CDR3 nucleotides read TGTGCCAGCAGCGTAGAGGCTAGCGCAGCCTACGAGCAGTACTTC. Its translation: CASSVEASAAYEQYF. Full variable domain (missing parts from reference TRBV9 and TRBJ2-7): DSGVTQTPKHLITATGQRVTLRCSPRSGDLSVYWYQQSLDQGLQFLIQYYNGEERAKGNILERFSAQQFPDLHSELNLSSLELGDSALYFCASSVEASAAYEQYFGPGTRLTVT.

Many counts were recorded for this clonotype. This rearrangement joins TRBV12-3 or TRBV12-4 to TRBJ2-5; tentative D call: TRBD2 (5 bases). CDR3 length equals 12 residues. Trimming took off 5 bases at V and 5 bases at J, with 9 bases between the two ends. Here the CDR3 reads CASSPTRETQYF. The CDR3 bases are TGTGCCAGCAGTCCCACTAGGGAGACCCAGTACTTC.

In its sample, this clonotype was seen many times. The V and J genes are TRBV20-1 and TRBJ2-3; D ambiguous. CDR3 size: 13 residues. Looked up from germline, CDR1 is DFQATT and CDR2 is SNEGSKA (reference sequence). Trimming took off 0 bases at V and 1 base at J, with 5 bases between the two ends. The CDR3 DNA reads TGCAGTGCTAGAGATGTGGGCACAGATACGCAGTATTTT. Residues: CSARDVGTDTQYF.